These T cell receptor beta chains were read from a single sample in a study of CD4 T cells in relation to SARS-CoV-2 and coronaviruses. The protocol was immunoSEQ multiplex PCR, while the TCRdb copy is restricted to in-frame clones and leaves out a portion. The profile shows tens of thousands of clones, approximately 90% of them singletons. The sequenced sample consisted of memory CD4+ T cells from PBMCs. The receptors shown here come from a human donor in good health. The conserved cysteine and the conserved F or W are not part of the CDR3 here. D genes are given only for firm matches. Expanded clones are given a class, and other clones once, few, many or no size at all.

CDR3 protein: ASSLTQGNEKLF; clone size: NA; D gene: NA; J gene: TRBJ1-4; V gene: TRBV7-9
CDR3 protein: ASSLDTGTPLH; clone size: NA; D gene: NA; J gene: TRBJ1-6; V gene: TRBV5-5
CDR3 protein: ASSLATAEQY; clone size: NA; D gene: NA; J gene: TRBJ2-7; V gene: TRBV7-8
CDR3 protein: ASSQEGGWGRTQY; clone size: NA; D gene: NA; J gene: TRBJ2-5; V gene: TRBV3-1/TRBV3-2
CDR3 protein: ASSYRRERYNEQF; clone size: NA; D gene: TRBD2; J gene: TRBJ2-1; V gene: TRBV6-6
CDR3 protein: ASRLGGSGANVLT; clone size: NA; D gene: NA; J gene: TRBJ2-6; V gene: TRBV2
CDR3 protein: ASSLGTAIYGYT; clone size: NA; D gene: NA; J gene: TRBJ1-2; V gene: TRBV5-1
CDR3 protein: ASRRQLAGAYEQY; clone size: NA; D gene: TRBD2; J gene: TRBJ2-7; V gene: TRBV6-5
CDR3 protein: ASSSSGKYEQY; clone size: NA; D gene: TRBD2; J gene: TRBJ2-7; V gene: TRBV5-1
CDR3 protein: ASSPPMGGGPPDTQY; clone size: NA; D gene: NA; J gene: TRBJ2-3; V gene: TRBV18
CDR3 protein: ASSLAGGLEAF; clone size: NA; D gene: NA; J gene: TRBJ1-1; V gene: TRBV12-3/TRBV12-4
CDR3 protein: ASSVTGANVLT; clone size: NA; D gene: NA; J gene: TRBJ2-6; V gene: TRBV9
CDR3 protein: ATSDPGTGFKQF; clone size: few; D gene: TRBD1; J gene: TRBJ2-1; V gene: TRBV24-1
CDR3 protein: ASIRANEQF; clone size: NA; D gene: NA; J gene: TRBJ2-1; V gene: TRBV19
CDR3 protein: ASKRSPADSTTQY; clone size: NA; D gene: NA; J gene: TRBJ2-3; V gene: TRBV19
CDR3 protein: ASSLVPRRSTTDTQY; clone size: NA; D gene: NA; J gene: TRBJ2-3; V gene: TRBV7-6
CDR3 protein: ASSFGGGEAF; clone size: NA; D gene: NA; J gene: TRBJ1-1; V gene: TRBV12-3/TRBV12-4
CDR3 protein: ATSRPGQGSYEQY; clone size: NA; D gene: TRBD1; J gene: TRBJ2-7; V gene: TRBV15
CDR3 protein: ASSYYREGSPLH; clone size: NA; D gene: NA; J gene: TRBJ1-6; V gene: TRBV6-5